These 23 T cell receptor beta chains originate from one sample sequenced in a study of cytomegalovirus exposure and HLA in healthy donors. A multiplex PCR was run with 60 Vbeta primers and 13 Jbeta primers. Sequencing was performed with immunoSEQ multiplex PCR; in TCRdb, only in-frame clones are kept and a portion is missing. The top ten clones hold roughly 2% of a sample with under 200,000 clones, roughly 80% of them seen once. Sequencing used PBMCs. The receptor source for this set is a human donor in good health.

This clone was observed a few times. The chain links TRBV7-3 to TRBJ1-1, with D maybe TRBD1 (6 bases). Trimming removed 3 bases at V and 5 bases at J, with 13 bases between. The CDR3 contains 14 residues. Germline V gene sequence: CDR1 SGHTA, CDR2 FQGTGA. The CDR3 loop reads CASSFGQGRTEAFF. The DNA of the CDR3 is TGTGCCAGCAGCTTTGGTCAGGGGCGGACTGAAGCTTTCTTT.

The gene calls are TRBV4-3 and TRBJ2-1, with 8 bases lining up with TRBD2. The CDR3 spans 16 residues. The germline CDR1 and CDR2 sequences are LGHNA and YSLEER. J lost 3 bases, V lost 0 bases, and 4 bases had no gene match. CDR3 amino acids: CASSQDREGGYNEQFF. CDR3 nucleotides: TGCGCCAGCAGCCAAGATCGGGAGGGGGGCTACAATGAGCAGTTCTTC.

V is TRBV29-1 and J is TRBJ2-5; TRBD1 might be the D (5 bases). Deletions cut 8 bases from V and 5 bases from J, with 18 bases between. Germline V gene sequence: CDR1 SQVTM, CDR2 ANQGSEA. This CDR3 region has 13 residues. The CDR3 reads CSTAQGVRETQYF. CDR3 nucleotides: TGCAGCACGGCGCAAGGGGTTCGTGAGACCCAGTACTTC.

The chain links TRBV2 to TRBJ2-1, with 10 positions matching TRBD2. V was pared by 9 bases and J by 7 bases, with 3 bases of the junction left unmatched. Germline CDR1 and CDR2: SNHLY and FYNNEI. The CDR3 runs 12 residues. This chain's CDR3 is CARGLALNEQFF. CDR3 coding DNA: TGTGCCAGGGGACTAGCGCTGAATGAGCAGTTCTTC.

The sample holds a few counts of this clone. The chain uses TRBV29-1 and TRBJ2-7; 13 bases match TRBD2. The trim removed 5 bases at V and 5 bases at J, leaving 3 bases unmatched. This CDR3 comprises 13 residues. CDR1 and CDR2 from the germline V gene are SQVTM and ANQGSEA. In nucleotides, the CDR3 is TGCAGCGTTCGGACTAGCGGGGGAGACGAGCAGTACTTC. Its protein is CSVRTSGGDEQYF.

V is TRBV4-1 and J is TRBJ2-3, with 8 bases that match TRBD2. Looked up from germline, CDR1 is MGHRA and CDR2 is YSYEKL. V was pared by 0 bases and J by 2 bases, with 7 bases of the junction left unmatched. The length of the CDR3 is 17 residues. CDR3 coding DNA: TGCGCCAGCAGCCAAGAGAGGTCTAGCGGGCACACAGATACGCAGTATTTT. Its protein product is CASSQERSSGHTDTQYF.

This clone was counted once. The chain uses TRBV2 and TRBJ1-5; a weak D match, TRBD1 (6 bases). Germline V gene sequence: CDR1 SNHLY, CDR2 FYNNEI. CDR3 length: 14 amino acids. Trimming shortened V by 7 bases and J by 1 base, and 11 bases separated the two germline ends. CDR3 in DNA: TGTGCCAGCACCTCGGACAGAAGCAATCAGCCCCAGCATTTT. Translated: CASTSDRSNQPQHF.

On this clone itself: The same CDR3 can be traced to other DNA sequences in this sample. V and J are TRBV5-5 and TRBJ2-7; D remains ambiguous. The CDR3 runs 11 residues. With 3 bases removed from V and 4 bases from J, the gap between germline ends came to 5 bases. The germline V gene has CDR1 SGHKS and CDR2 YYEKEE (reference sequence). Here the CDR3 reads CASSSTYEQYF. For the CDR3, the DNA is TGTGCCAGCAGCTCAACTTACGAGCAGTACTTC.

The chain has TRBV6-1 and TRBJ1-1, with 8 bases aligning to TRBD1. The CDR3 length is 15 residues. V trimming: 6 bases; J trimming: 4 bases; junction bases outside the gene matches: 10. The germline gives CDR1 MNHNS, CDR2 SASEGT. The CDR3 here is CASRETTGGSTEAFF. Written as DNA, the CDR3 is TGTGCCAGCAGGGAAACAACAGGGGGAAGCACTGAAGCTTTCTTT.

This CDR3 is CASSVATSSTDTQYF. The CDR3 DNA is TGTGCCAGCAGCGTAGCGACTTCTAGCACAGATACGCAGTATTTT. V usage is TRBV9 and J usage is TRBJ2-3; D gene uncertain. The CDR3 runs to 15 residues. V lost 0 bases and J 0 bases, leaving 8 bases between the germline ends. CDR1 and CDR2 (germline): SGDLS, YYNGEE.

V usage is TRBV5-1 and J usage is TRBJ2-7, with 7 bases identical to TRBD2. The germline CDR1 and CDR2 sequences are SGHRS and YFSETQ. V trimming: 0 bases; J trimming: 3 bases; junction bases outside the gene matches: 6. This CDR3 spans 15 amino acids. CDR3 in amino acids: CASSLGSGANYEQYF. The CDR3 DNA sequence: TGCGCCAGCAGCTTGGGGAGCGGGGCCAACTACGAGCAGTACTTC.

The chain has TRBV5-6 and TRBJ1-5, with D hard to call. The CDR3 covers 12 residues. Deletions cut 4 bases from V and 5 bases from J, with 7 bases between. Germline V CDR1 and CDR2: SGHDT, YYEEEE. The CDR3 region has the DNA TGTGCCAGCAGCCAAACAGATCAGCCCCAGCATTTT. Translating it yields CASSQTDQPQHF.

This sequence joins TRBV5-1 and TRBJ2-2; D might be TRBD2 (6 bases). Germline CDR1 is SGHRS and CDR2 is YFSETQ. The CDR3 is made up of 14 amino acids. V lost 4 bases, J lost 6 bases, and 13 bases lay in between. The CDR3 bases are TGCGCCAGCAGCCTTCCCCTAGCGTCCGGGGAGCTGTTTTTT. Its translation is CASSLPLASGELFF.

The gene calls are TRBV5-8 and TRBJ2-5; 11 nucleotides match TRBD2. CDR3 length equals 16 residues. V lost 0 bases and J lost 5; bases outside the gene matches: 6. CDR1 and CDR2 from the germline V gene are SGHTS and YDEGEE. CDR3 in DNA: TGTGCCAGCAGCTTGGGTCTAGCGGGGGGTCAGGAGACCCAGTACTTC. Translated, it gives CASSLGLAGGQETQYF.

The CDR3 loop is CASSFGLAGNYEQYF. For the CDR3, the DNA is TGTGCCAGCAGCTTTGGACTAGCGGGAAACTACGAGCAGTACTTC. The chain is built from TRBV7-2 and TRBJ2-7; TRBD2 matches 12 bases. Germline V gene sequence: CDR1 SGHTA, CDR2 FQGNSA. Germline trimming cut 3 bases from V and 3 bases from J; bases unmatched to any gene: 3. This CDR3 spans 15 amino acids.

This clone showed up just once. The chain employs TRBV18 and TRBJ1-4; 10 bases fit TRBD1. Germline CDR1 and CDR2: KGHSH and LQKENI. The CDR3 consists of 15 residues. V shed 4 bases and J 7 bases; nucleotides not matched to a gene: 6. CDR3 sequence reads: CASSLDRGQSEKLFF. The DNA of the CDR3 is TGTGCCAGCTCACTCGACAGGGGGCAGAGTGAAAAACTGTTTTTT.

The J gene is TRBJ1-2, the V gene TRBV4-3; the D is unclear. V lost 0 bases and J lost 4, with 9 bases in between. Germline CDR1 reads LGHNA; CDR2 reads YSLEER. This CDR3 comprises 14 residues. CDR3 residues: CASSQDRSGYGYTF. CDR3 nucleotides: TGCGCCAGCAGCCAAGATCGATCGGGCTATGGCTACACCTTC.

V and J are TRBV5-1 and TRBJ2-1, with 8 bases matching TRBD1. The CDR3 loop spans 16 amino acids. Germline V gene data show CDR1 as SGHRS and CDR2 as YFSETQ. V lost 4 bases and J lost 9; bases outside the gene matches: 15. The CDR3 is CASSATGATTMGEQFF. The CDR3 DNA reads as TGCGCCAGCAGCGCGACAGGGGCTACCACTATGGGTGAGCAGTTCTTC. The entire variable domain, with the rest obtained from reference TRBV5-1 and TRBJ2-1, is as follows: KAGVTQTPRYLIKTRGQQVTLSCSPISGHRSVSWYQQTPGQGLQFLFEYFSETQRNKGNFPGRFSGRQFSNSRSEMNVSTLELGDSALYLCASSATGATTMGEQFFGPGTRLTVL.

The gene calls are TRBV18 and TRBJ1-5, with 7 bases identical to TRBD1. This CDR3 is built from 15 residues. CDR1 KGHSH and CDR2 LQKENI come from the germline V gene. Trimming at V came to 4 bases and at J to 4 bases, leaving 7 bases not matched to a gene. Written as DNA, the CDR3 is TGTGCCAGCTCACTAGGACAGGCGATTAATCAGCCCCAGCATTTT. Translating gives CASSLGQAINQPQHF.

Only a few counts were recorded for this clone. The chain joins TRBV5-1 to TRBJ2-2; 8 nucleotides agree with TRBD1. The CDR3 has 15 amino acids. CDR1 and CDR2 (germline): SGHRS, YFSETQ. V was pared by 4 bases and J by 6 bases, with 8 bases of the junction left unmatched. The CDR3 DNA is TGCGCCAGCAGCGTGCGACAGGGGTTGGCCGGGGAGCTGTTTTTT. It encodes CASSVRQGLAGELFF.

V and J are TRBV18 and TRBJ2-3; D may be TRBD1 (5 bases). The germline CDR1 and CDR2 sequences are KGHSH and LQKENI. The V gene lost 6 bases and the J gene lost 3 bases, with 16 bases spanning the gap. This CDR3 is 15 amino acids long. The CDR3 DNA sequence: TGTGCCAGCTCTTCCGACAGAGCCAAAACAGATACGCAGTATTTT. As protein: CASSSDRAKTDTQYF.

This clone was picked up one time. V gene TRBV5-4 combines with J gene TRBJ2-7; TRBD1 agrees at 9 bases. The CDR3 extends over 13 amino acids. Per germline, CDR1 SGHNT and CDR2 YYREEE (reference sequence). V trimming: 5 bases; J trimming: 4 bases; junction bases outside the gene matches: 4. The CDR3 region is CASSWTGEYEQYF. CDR3 coding DNA: TGTGCCAGCAGTTGGACAGGGGAATACGAGCAGTACTTC.

The chain recombines TRBV6-1 with TRBJ2-1; 7 bases are a match to TRBD1. CDR1 is MNHNS and CDR2 is SASEGT in the germline V gene. Trimming cost V 7 bases and J 6 bases; bases outside gene matches: 6. The CDR3 loop spans 13 amino acids. CDR3 DNA: TGTGCCAGCAAGAGGGCAGGGGGCAATGAGCAGTTCTTC. It specifies CASKRAGGNEQFF.